This TCR beta chain was sequenced in a study of control samples from healthy donors and cancer patients. Germline V gene sequence: CDR1 KGHSH, CDR2 LQKENI. The CDR3 is 15 amino acids. V lost 3 bases and J lost 1, with 12 bases in between. This clone was counted between two and nine times. The data were produced by immunoSEQ multiplex PCR, yet TCRdb's version contains in-frame clones alone and is incomplete. The data hold around 99,000 clones, with about 89% observed a single time. The chain employs TRBV18 and TRBJ2-5; D is perhaps TRBD1 (6 bases). Sequenced input: blood. This clonotype was sampled from a woman aged 50 to 65 in good health. CDR3 DNA sequence: TGTGCCAGCTCACCCAGGACAGCGATCCAAGAGACCCAGTACTTC. Encoded protein: CASSPRTAIQETQYF.